This passage covers 8 T cell receptor beta chains from one sample sequenced in a study of blood T cell repertoires in COVID-19. Clones were read by immunoSEQ multiplex PCR, and TCRdb kept only the in-frame ones, dropping some. The table has fewer than 350,000 clones, roughly 87% seen once. The sequenced sample was peripheral blood. The origin of the receptors is a man aged 18 to 30 with active or convalescent COVID-19.

The rearrangement uses TRBV4-1 and TRBJ2-3, with 7 bases matching TRBD1. This CDR3 is built from 14 residues. Germline CDR1 reads MGHRA; CDR2 reads YSYEKL. J lost 6 bases, V lost 3 bases, and 6 bases had no gene match. The CDR3 nucleotides read TGCGCCAGCAGCCAGCCCAGGGGGAAGGATACGCAGTATTTT. Encoded protein: CASSQPRGKDTQYF.

This chain links TRBV4-3 with TRBJ2-7; 9 nucleotides line up with TRBD1. The CDR3 spans 17 residues. J lost 7 bases, V lost 0 bases, and 13 bases had no gene match. In germline, CDR1 is LGHNA, CDR2 YSLEER. DNA for the CDR3: TGCGCCAGCAGCCAAGAATACGCGCGGGACAGGGTCCGGGAGCAGTACTTC. This encodes CASSQEYARDRVREQYF.

The chain carries TRBV4-1 and TRBJ2-2; D call uncertain. The ends were cut back, 4 bases at V and 6 bases at J, with 9 bases in the middle. The CDR3 is 13 residues long. Germline V gene sequence: CDR1 MGHRA, CDR2 YSYEKL. This CDR3 is CASSLPQAGELFF. CDR3 bases: TGCGCCAGCAGCCTACCTCAGGCCGGGGAGCTGTTTTTT.

The sample holds a few counts of this clone. The chain couples TRBV6-1 to TRBJ1-4; D not certain. V gave up 0 bases and J gave up 1 base, with 12 bases separating them. There are 17 residues in the CDR3. Germline loops: CDR1 MNHNS, CDR2 SASEGT. This chain's CDR3 is CASSEALDEGTNEKLFF. CDR3 DNA sequence: TGTGCCAGCAGTGAAGCGCTTGACGAGGGAACTAATGAAAAACTGTTTTTT.

The chain recombines TRBV9 with TRBJ1-5; D is undetermined. The V gene's germline CDR1 is SGDLS and CDR2 YYNGEE. V dropped 0 bases and J dropped 7 bases, with 11 bases sitting between them. This CDR3 is 14 amino acids long. The chain's CDR3 is CASSVDGSGQPQHF. The CDR3 DNA reads TGTGCCAGCAGCGTAGACGGGTCTGGGCAGCCCCAGCATTTT.

V usage is TRBV10-3 and J usage is TRBJ1-2; D gene ambiguous. The ends were cut back, 3 bases at V and 7 bases at J, with 15 bases in the middle. CDR3 length: 14 residues. Looked up from germline, CDR1 is ENHRY and CDR2 is SYGVKD. The DNA of the CDR3 is TGTGCCATCAGTGATAGACATACTGTGGCTGGCTACACCTTC. It translates to CAISDRHTVAGYTF.

The chain recombines TRBV2 with TRBJ2-3, with 12 bases lining up with TRBD2. The V gene end was trimmed by 10 bases and the J gene end by 3 bases; junction bases not matched to a gene: 26. CDR3 length: 21 amino acids. Germline V lookup: CDR1 SNHLY, CDR2 FYNNEI. DNA for the CDR3: TGTGCCACAATACCCCCCCGTCCTAGGTCTACTAGCGGGGGGTGGACAGATACGCAGTATTTT. Encoded protein: CATIPPRPRSTSGGWTDTQYF.

The chain couples TRBV25-1 to TRBJ1-5; a possible D gene is TRBD1 (5 bases). Trimming left V 1 base short and J 3 bases short, with 10 bases between. Germline assignment: CDR1 MGHDK and CDR2 SYGVNS. The CDR3 extends over 15 amino acids. CDR3 residues: CASSELSGVNQPQHF. CDR3 sequence (DNA): TGTGCCAGCAGTGAATTATCGGGGGTCAATCAGCCCCAGCATTTT.